A single sample gave rise to the 8 T cell receptor beta chains below, sequenced in a study of CD8+ T cells in alopecia areata. Sequencing relied on a cDNA template that was reverse transcribed from extracted RNA. This table comes from immunoSEQ multiplex PCR, and its TCRdb copy is limited to in-frame clones, with some not included. Among 150,000 to 200,000 clones, around 60% were seen once, and the ten largest hold approximately 1.3%. Treatment here: oral pan-JAK inhibitor, 5-10 mg twice daily. The input for sequencing was CD4+ T cells sorted from blood, taken around week 50, from a patient treated with tofacitinib. Source of these receptors: a human donor with alopecia areata.

The chain joins TRBV19 to TRBJ2-7; TRBD2 aligns across 8 bases. CDR1 and CDR2 (germline): LNHDA, SQIVND (reference sequence). The CDR3 spans 14 residues. V was clipped by 6 bases and J by 2 bases; unmatched bases: 6. The CDR3 DNA follows: TGTGCCAGTAGACGCAGCGGGGGCACCTACGAGCAGTACTTC. Residues: CASRRSGGTYEQYF.

V and J are TRBV29-1 and TRBJ1-1; D unclear. The CDR3 consists of 11 residues. Germline CDR1 reads SQVTM; CDR2 reads ANQGSEA. The V end lost 4 bases, the J end lost 1 base, and 4 bases lay between the germline ends. CDR3 loop: CSVVKNTEAFF. DNA of the CDR3: TGCAGCGTTGTGAAGAACACTGAAGCTTTCTTT. Looking up the rest from reference TRBV29-1 and TRBJ1-1 gives the full variable domain: SAVISQKPSRDICQRGTSLTIQCQVDSQVTMMFWYRQQPGQSLTLIATANQGSEATYESGFVIDKFPISRPNLTFSTLTVSNMSPEDSSIYLCSVVKNTEAFFGQGTRLTVV.

The chain is built from TRBV18 and TRBJ2-3, with D possibly TRBD2 on 6 matching bases. V lost 6 bases and J lost 4, with 11 bases in between. CDR1 KGHSH and CDR2 LQKENI come from the germline V gene. The CDR3 length is 13 residues. The CDR3 sequence: CASSRDFADTQYF. The CDR3 bases are TGTGCCAGCTCGCGGGATTTCGCAGATACGCAGTATTTT.

The CDR3 DNA reads as TGTGCCAGCAGTGTCTTTGGAGGGGCTAGCACAGATACGCAGTATTTT. This codes for CASSVFGGASTDTQYF. The V call is TRBV9, the J call TRBJ2-3, with D tentatively TRBD2 (6 bases). Germline V gene sequence: CDR1 SGDLS, CDR2 YYNGEE. V shed 5 bases and J shed 0 bases, with 16 bases lying between them. The CDR3 spans 16 residues.

This rearrangement joins TRBV4-1 to TRBJ1-4; D not resolved. CDR3 size: 16 residues. V lost 1 base and J lost 6, with 15 bases in between. Germline loops: CDR1 MGHRA, CDR2 YSYEKL. The chain's CDR3 is CASSQGWGKRDEKLFF. The CDR3 region has the DNA TGCGCCAGCAGCCAAGGGTGGGGTAAGAGGGATGAAAAACTGTTTTTT.

This clone was observed a handful of times. This chain joins TRBV6-5 and TRBJ2-2; no definite D call. V lost 8 bases and J 5 bases, leaving 15 bases between the germline ends. The CDR3 has 14 residues. CDR1 is MNHEY and CDR2 is SVGAGI in the germline V gene. The CDR3 sequence: CASHPIAGTGELFF. The CDR3 nucleotides are TGTGCCAGCCACCCTATTGCCGGGACCGGGGAGCTGTTTTTT.

The chain links TRBV6-1 to TRBJ1-5; tentatively, D is TRBD1 (5 bases). The V end lost 2 bases, the J end lost 6 bases, and 14 bases lay between the germline ends. Germline CDR1 MNHNS, CDR2 SASEGT. CDR3 length equals 15 residues. The CDR3 region is CASSERKGDPQPQHF. The CDR3 DNA is TGTGCCAGCAGTGAACGTAAAGGGGATCCTCAGCCCCAGCATTTT.

The V call is TRBV7-2, the J call TRBJ1-4, with 8 bases that match TRBD1. After removal of 5 bases from V and 13 bases from J, the junction contained 3 bases not matched to a gene. The CDR3 is made up of 11 amino acids. CDR1 and CDR2 from the germline V gene are SGHTA and FQGNSA. The CDR3 region is CASSGDRRLFF. In nucleotides, the CDR3 is TGTGCCAGCAGCGGGGACAGGAGACTGTTTTTT.